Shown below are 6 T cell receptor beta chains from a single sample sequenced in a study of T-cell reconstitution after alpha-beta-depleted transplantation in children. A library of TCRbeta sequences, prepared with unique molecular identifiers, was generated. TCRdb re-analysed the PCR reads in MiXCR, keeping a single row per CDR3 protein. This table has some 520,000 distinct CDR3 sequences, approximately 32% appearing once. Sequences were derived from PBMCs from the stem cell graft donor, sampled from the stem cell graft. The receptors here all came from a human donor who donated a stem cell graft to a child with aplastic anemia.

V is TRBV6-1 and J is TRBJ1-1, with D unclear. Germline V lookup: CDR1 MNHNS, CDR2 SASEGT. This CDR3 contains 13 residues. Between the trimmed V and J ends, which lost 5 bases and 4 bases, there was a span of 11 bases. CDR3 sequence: CASSKGGITEAFF. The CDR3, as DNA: TGTGCCAGCAGTAAAGGAGGTATCACTGAAGCTTTCTTT.

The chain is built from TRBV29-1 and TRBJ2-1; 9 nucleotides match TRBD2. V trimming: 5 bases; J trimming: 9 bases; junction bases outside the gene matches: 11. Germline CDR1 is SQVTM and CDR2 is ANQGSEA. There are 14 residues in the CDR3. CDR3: CSVQAGGPGSEQFF. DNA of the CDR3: TGCAGCGTTCAGGCGGGAGGGCCTGGCAGTGAGCAGTTCTTC.

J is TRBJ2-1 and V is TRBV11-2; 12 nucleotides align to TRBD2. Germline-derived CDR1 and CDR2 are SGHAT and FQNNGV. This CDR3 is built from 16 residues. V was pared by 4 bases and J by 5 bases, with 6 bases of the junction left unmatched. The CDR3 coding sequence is TGTGCCAGCAGCTCCCCGGGACTAGCGGGTAACAATGAGCAGTTCTTC. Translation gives CASSSPGLAGNNEQFF.

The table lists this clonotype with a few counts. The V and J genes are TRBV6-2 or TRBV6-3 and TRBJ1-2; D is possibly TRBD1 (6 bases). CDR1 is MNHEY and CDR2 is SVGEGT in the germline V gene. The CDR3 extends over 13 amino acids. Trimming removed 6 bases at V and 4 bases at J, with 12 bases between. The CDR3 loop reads CASSITGIYGYTF. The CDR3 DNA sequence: TGTGCCAGCAGCATTACAGGGATCTATGGCTACACCTTC.

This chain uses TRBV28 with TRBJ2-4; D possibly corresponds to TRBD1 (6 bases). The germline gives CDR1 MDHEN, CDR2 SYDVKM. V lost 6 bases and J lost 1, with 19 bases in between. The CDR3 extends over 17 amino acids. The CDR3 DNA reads TGTGCCAGCAGCTCGTTGACAGGCCATGTGGCCAAAAACATTCAGTACTTC. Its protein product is CASSSLTGHVAKNIQYF.

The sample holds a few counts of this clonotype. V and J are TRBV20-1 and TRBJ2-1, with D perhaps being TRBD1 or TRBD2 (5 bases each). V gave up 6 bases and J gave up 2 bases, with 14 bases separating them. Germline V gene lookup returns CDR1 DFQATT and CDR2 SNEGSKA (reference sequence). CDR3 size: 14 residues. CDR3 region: CSAGAPGTYNEQFF. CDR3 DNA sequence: TGCAGTGCCGGGGCCCCTGGCACCTACAATGAGCAGTTCTTC.